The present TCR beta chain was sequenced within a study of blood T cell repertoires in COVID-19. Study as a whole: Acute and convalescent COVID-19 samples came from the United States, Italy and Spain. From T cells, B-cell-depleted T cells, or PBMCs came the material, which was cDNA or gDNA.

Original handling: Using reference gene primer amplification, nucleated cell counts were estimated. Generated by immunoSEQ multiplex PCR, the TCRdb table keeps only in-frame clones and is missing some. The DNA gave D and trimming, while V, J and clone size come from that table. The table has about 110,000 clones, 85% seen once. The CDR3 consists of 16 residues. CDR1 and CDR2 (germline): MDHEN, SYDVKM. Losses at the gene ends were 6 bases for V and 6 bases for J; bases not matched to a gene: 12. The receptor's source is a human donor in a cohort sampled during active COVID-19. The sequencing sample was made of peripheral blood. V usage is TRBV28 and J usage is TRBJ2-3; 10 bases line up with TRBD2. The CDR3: CASRLGLSGGIDTQYF. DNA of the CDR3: TGTGCCAGCAGACTAGGTCTTAGCGGGGGGATTGATACGCAGTATTTT.